The 21 T cell receptor beta chains listed next were all sequenced from one sample in a study of CD8+ T cells in alopecia areata. Following extraction, RNA underwent reverse transcription to cDNA, which served as the sequencing template. Sequencing was performed with immunoSEQ multiplex PCR; in TCRdb, only in-frame clones are kept and a portion is missing. This sample has 50,000 to 80,000 clones, with roughly 40% found just once. Sequencing was carried out using NKG2D-low CD8+ T cells sorted from blood. These receptors all come from a human donor with alopecia areata.

The table lists this clone with a few counts. This CDR3 reads CASSAGPAGGTQYF. CDR3 sequence (DNA): TGTGCCAGCAGCGCGGGCCCAGCCGGGGGTACGCAGTATTTT. The chain joins TRBV13 to TRBJ2-3; D is possibly TRBD2 (6 bases). The CDR3 contains 14 residues. V was pared by 5 bases and J by 8 bases, with 17 bases between. Germline CDR1 reads PRHDT; CDR2 reads FYEKMQ (reference sequence). Full variable domain (rest looked up from reference TRBV13 and TRBJ2-3): AAGVIQSPRHLIKEKRETATLKCYPIPRHDTVYWYQQGPGQDPQFLISFYEKMQSDKGSIPDRFSAQQFSDYHSELNMSSLELGDSALYFCASSAGPAGGTQYFGPGTRLTVL.

V usage is TRBV27 and J usage is TRBJ2-7; D uncertain. Germline-derived CDR1 and CDR2 are MNHEY and SMNVEV (reference sequence). The CDR3 loop spans 13 amino acids. With 10 bases removed from V and 2 bases from J, the gap between germline ends came to 15 bases. The CDR3 DNA reads TGTGCCACCTCCCCCAGATCTCCCTACGAGCAGTACTTC. Protein: CATSPRSPYEQYF.

This clone occurred a few times. This chain connects TRBV5-6 to TRBJ2-7; 10 bases fit TRBD1. Germline CDR1 reads SGHDT; CDR2 reads YYEEEE. Trimming took 4 bases from V and 2 from J; bases not matched to a gene: 6. This CDR3 has 15 amino acids. CDR3 sequence (DNA): TGTGCCAGCAGCGCCTCCGGGACAGGGGCCTACGAGCAGTACTTC. Translating it yields CASSASGTGAYEQYF.

The V and J genes are TRBV10-2 and TRBJ2-1, with TRBD1 identical over 8 bases. Germline V gives CDR1 WSHSY, CDR2 SAAADI. The CDR3 length is 15 residues. Trimming at V came to 6 bases and at J to 7 bases, leaving 11 bases not matched to a gene. The CDR3 bases are TGCGCCAGCAGCTGGACAGGGAAGACGACGAATGAGCAGTTCTTC. Its translation is CASSWTGKTTNEQFF.

CDR3 sequence reads: CASSSGRIEAFF. The CDR3 DNA is TGTGCCAGCAGTTCCGGACGGATTGAAGCTTTCTTT. The chain combines TRBV2 with TRBJ1-1, with unresolved D. The CDR3 consists of 12 residues. V lost 5 bases and J lost 7, with 11 bases in between. CDR1 SNHLY and CDR2 FYNNEI come from the germline V gene.

The rearrangement joins TRBV9 to TRBJ1-1; no clear D. Deletions cut 0 bases from V and 4 bases from J, with 13 bases between. Germline V gene sequence: CDR1 SGDLS, CDR2 YYNGEE. This CDR3 is 15 amino acids long. The CDR3 protein is CASSVVGSQGTEAFF. The CDR3 DNA is TGTGCCAGCAGCGTAGTTGGGAGTCAAGGCACTGAAGCTTTCTTT.

As concerns this clone: A much larger clone differs from this one at a single base, so this may be a read error. This chain links TRBV7-9 with TRBJ2-7; D is undetermined. The germline CDR1 and CDR2 sequences are SEHNR and FQNEAQ (reference sequence). CDR3 size: 11 residues. Trimming took 5 bases from V and 0 from J, leaving 2 bases between them. The CDR3 loop is CASSTSYEQYF. As DNA, the CDR3 is TGTGCCAGCAGCACCTCCTACGAGCAGTACTTC.

CDR3 sequence (DNA): TGCAGCGTTGAAGTTATGAACACTGAAGCTTTCTTT. This sequence encodes CSVEVMNTEAFF. The chain recombines TRBV29-1 with TRBJ1-1; D is undetermined. The length of the CDR3 is 12 residues. CDR1 and CDR2 from the germline V gene are SQVTM and ANQGSEA. V gave up 1 base and J gave up 0 bases, with 3 bases separating them.

The rearrangement joins TRBV5-1 to TRBJ2-1; weak D call: TRBD2 (6 bases). The germline V and J ends were trimmed by 2 bases and 6 bases, with 6 bases remaining between them. Looked up from germline, CDR1 is SGHRS and CDR2 is YFSETQ. The CDR3 is 12 residues long. CDR3 sequence (DNA): TGCGCCAGCAGCTTCGGGGGCAATGAGCAGTTCTTC. As protein: CASSFGGNEQFF.

Judged by abundance, this clone is medium-sized. CDR3 loop: CASSQEGFSYNEQFF. DNA of the CDR3: TGTGCCAGCAGCCAAGAGGGATTCTCCTACAATGAGCAGTTCTTC. This rearrangement joins TRBV14 to TRBJ2-1; D gene unclear. The germline V gene encodes CDR1 SGHDN and CDR2 FVKESK. Trimming left V 0 bases short and J 0 bases short, with 6 bases between. This CDR3 is built from 15 residues.

The chain links TRBV4-1 to TRBJ2-1; possible D gene TRBD2, 5 bases. In germline, CDR1 is MGHRA, CDR2 YSYEKL. This CDR3 has 15 residues. V lost 1 base to trimming and J lost 2 bases, with 9 bases between them. The CDR3 nucleotides are TGCGCCAGCAGCCAAGTACTAGGGACCTACAATGAGCAGTTCTTC. Protein: CASSQVLGTYNEQFF.

The chain links TRBV27 to TRBJ1-1; TRBD1 might be the D (5 bases). This CDR3 is built from 13 residues. Trimming cost V 7 bases and J 5 bases, with 14 bases left between them. Germline assignment: CDR1 MNHEY and CDR2 SMNVEV (reference sequence). The CDR3, as DNA: TGTGCCAGCATGACTCGGGGGAGGACTGAAGCTTTCTTT. Amino acid sequence: CASMTRGRTEAFF.

V usage is TRBV5-1 and J usage is TRBJ2-7; D is unclear. The germline gives CDR1 SGHRS, CDR2 YFSETQ. Trimming took 3 bases from V and 2 from J, leaving 0 bases between them. This CDR3 contains 10 residues. CDR3 DNA sequence: TGCGCCAGCAGCTCCTACGAGCAGTACTTC. Protein sequence: CASSSYEQYF.

Concerning this clone: The junction does not match germline at one end; this may be a read error. The genes are TRBV7-9 and TRBJ2-7; 8 nucleotides align to TRBD1. The CDR3 totals 12 residues. The V gene's germline CDR1 is SEHNR and CDR2 FQNEAQ (reference sequence). The CDR3 nucleotides read TGTGCCAGCAGCTTAGTGGACAGGGATTTCAAATTC. It is translated as CASSLVDRDFKF.

This clone has just a few counts. The V and J genes are TRBV29-1 and TRBJ2-3, with no clear D. The CDR3 spans 14 residues. Germline loops: CDR1 SQVTM, CDR2 ANQGSEA. V lost 7 bases and J 3 bases, leaving 17 bases between the germline ends. The CDR3 here is CSASRNYGTDTQYF. The CDR3 bases are TGCAGCGCTAGTAGGAACTACGGGACAGATACGCAGTATTTT.

Here the CDR3 reads CSVEAGPYEQYF. CDR3 nucleotides: TGCAGCGTTGAGGCCGGACCCTACGAGCAGTACTTC. The chain recombines TRBV29-1 with TRBJ2-7, with D hard to call. Deletions cut 3 bases from V and 2 bases from J, with 8 bases between. CDR3 length: 12 amino acids. Germline CDR1 reads SQVTM; CDR2 reads ANQGSEA.

This chain's CDR3 is CASSLMGGSRDTQYF. As DNA, the CDR3 is TGTGCCAGCAGCTTAATGGGGGGGTCGAGAGATACGCAGTATTTT. This chain uses TRBV7-3 with TRBJ2-3, with 7 bases fitting TRBD2. Germline values: CDR1 SGHTA, CDR2 FQGTGA. Unmatched junction bases numbered 6, after V lost 1 base and J lost 5 bases. There are 15 residues in the CDR3.

The chain links TRBV7-9 to TRBJ2-7; D perhaps matches TRBD2 (6 bases). With 3 bases removed from V and 1 base from J, the gap between germline ends came to 10 bases. The CDR3 has 14 residues. Germline CDR1 is SEHNR and CDR2 is FQNEAQ (reference sequence). CDR3 amino acids: CASSLAGRSYEQYF. CDR3 DNA: TGTGCCAGCAGCTTGGCAGGGAGGTCCTACGAGCAGTACTTC.

This clone was seen a handful of times. The chain carries TRBV27 and TRBJ1-1; D is undetermined. Germline CDR1 and CDR2: MNHEY and SMNVEV (reference sequence). The CDR3 contains 12 residues. V shed 4 bases and J shed 7 bases, with 10 bases lying between them. CDR3 nucleotides: TGTGCCAGCAGTTATAGAAACGGTGAAGCTTTCTTT. Its protein is CASSYRNGEAFF.

This clone occurred a few times. The CDR3 bases are TGTGCCAGCAGTGCACCTTGGACAGGGCGAAACACCATATATTTT. Translating gives CASSAPWTGRNTIYF. This sequence joins TRBV28 and TRBJ1-3; 8 positions match TRBD1. The trim removed 5 bases at V and 5 bases at J, leaving 8 bases unmatched. There are 15 residues in the CDR3. Looked up from germline, CDR1 is MDHEN and CDR2 is SYDVKM.

The V gene is TRBV5-1, the J gene TRBJ2-5; TRBD2 might be the D (7 bases). Trimming took off 2 bases at V and 3 bases at J, with 17 bases between the two ends. Germline loops: CDR1 SGHRS, CDR2 YFSETQ. This CDR3 has 16 amino acids. The CDR3, as DNA: TGCGCCAGCAGCTTCCGGGGGGCAGGCCGGAAAGAGACCCAGTACTTC. This translates into CASSFRGAGRKETQYF.